Listed below are T cell receptor beta chains from one sample, sequenced in a study of shared clonotypes between healthy human individuals. The table came from immunoSEQ multiplex PCR; TCRdb's copy has only in-frame clones and leaves some out. The sample has approximately 1.5 million clones; roughly 98.5% are singletons. Sequencing was carried out using naive CD4+ T cells sorted from blood. These receptors were collected from a man aged 25 to 45 in good health. Each CDR3 is given with its conserved first and last residue. A D gene is named only where the DNA matches it firmly. Clone sizes are given selectively: once, few, many, or a class where the clone is expanded.

J | D | size | length | V | CDR3 | DNA
TRBJ2-7 | NA | NA | 12 | TRBV2 | CASSEFENEQYF | TGTGCCAGCAGTGAATTTGAGAACGAGCAGTACTTC
TRBJ2-1 | TRBD2 | NA | 16 | TRBV10-3 | CAISEPRTSGSYEQFF | TGTGCCATCAGTGAGCCCCGGACTAGCGGGAGCTATGAGCAGTTCTTC
TRBJ1-5 | NA | NA | 15 | TRBV6-6 | CASSYSRGRNQPQHF | TGTGCCAGCAGTTACTCCCGCGGTCGCAATCAGCCCCAGCATTTT
TRBJ2-2 | NA | NA | 15 | TRBV11-2 | CASSLDQLVTGELFF | TGTGCCAGCAGCTTAGATCAGCTAGTCACCGGGGAGCTGTTTTTT
TRBJ2-6 | NA | once | 17 | TRBV7-6 | CASSLGVGSSGANVLTF | TGTGCCAGCAGCTTAGGGGTGGGGAGCTCTGGGGCCAACGTCCTGACTTTC
TRBJ1-3 | NA | NA | 15 | TRBV18 | CASSSPVTTRNTIYF | TGTGCCAGCTCATCTCCCGTGACAACGAGAAACACCATATATTTT
TRBJ2-2 | NA | NA | 14 | TRBV5-1 | CASSWVAGTGELFF | TGCGCCAGCAGCTGGGTTGCGGGGACCGGGGAGCTGTTTTTT
TRBJ2-2 | TRBD1 | NA | 16 | TRBV10-2 | CASSRTGTPNTGELFF | TGCGCCAGCTCTCGGACAGGGACGCCGAACACCGGGGAGCTGTTTTTT
TRBJ2-3 | TRBD1 | NA | 15 | TRBV4-2 | CASSGQGGYGDTQYF | TGTGCCAGCAGCGGACAGGGTGGATATGGGGATACGCAGTATTTT
TRBJ1-5 | TRBD1 | NA | 14 | TRBV12-5 | CASGTGTGNQPQHF | TGTGCTAGTGGTACCGGGACAGGGAATCAGCCCCAGCATTTT
TRBJ2-1 | NA | NA | 13 | TRBV2 | CASSPGVASEQFF | TGTGCCAGCAGCCCCGGGGTAGCGAGTGAGCAGTTCTTC
TRBJ2-2 | NA | NA | 15 | TRBV21-1 | CASSTIAGEAGELFF | TGTGCCAGCAGCACGATAGCGGGAGAGGCCGGGGAGCTGTTTTTT
TRBJ2-7 | NA | NA | 12 | TRBV5-1 | CASSLQSYEQYF | TGCGCCAGCAGCTTGCAGTCCTACGAGCAGTACTTC
TRBJ2-2 | NA | NA | 15 | TRBV9 | CASSVLGLNTGELFF | TGTGCCAGCAGCGTACTGGGACTGAACACCGGGGAGCTGTTTTTT
TRBJ1-2 | NA | NA | 14 | TRBV11-3 | CASSLWAEDYGYTF | TGTGCCAGCAGCTTATGGGCCGAAGACTATGGCTACACCTTC
TRBJ2-3 | NA | NA | 15 | TRBV6-5 | CASRSGSRAPDTQYF | TGTGCCAGCAGATCCGGGTCAAGGGCTCCAGATACGCAGTATTTT
TRBJ1-2 | NA | NA | 10 | TRBV6-1 | CATAGDGYTF | TGTGCCACGGCAGGGGATGGCTACACCTTC
TRBJ2-1 | NA | NA | 11 | TRBV11-1 | CASSLVDEQFF | TGTGCCAGCAGCTTAGTTGATGAGCAGTTCTTC
TRBJ2-5 | NA | NA | 12 | TRBV29-1 | CSSSEGGETQYF | TGCAGCTCCTCGGAGGGCGGAGAGACCCAGTACTTC
TRBJ2-3 | NA | NA | 12 | TRBV28 | CASSLTGDTQYF | TGTGCCAGCAGTTTGACGGGAGATACGCAGTATTTT
TRBJ1-5 | TRBD1 | once | 15 | TRBV6-5 | CASSPGTGNNQPQHF | TGTGCCAGCAGTCCCGGGACAGGGAACAATCAGCCCCAGCATTTT
TRBJ2-1 | NA | once | 15 | TRBV6-1 | CASSGNRVIYNEQFF | TGTGCCAGCAGTGGTAACAGGGTCATTTACAATGAGCAGTTCTTC
TRBJ1-2 | TRBD1 | NA | 17 | TRBV19 | CATRGEGQNISNYGYTF | TGTGCCACCAGGGGGGAGGGACAGAATATTTCTAACTATGGCTACACCTTC
TRBJ2-7 | TRBD2 | NA | 15 | TRBV10-1 | CASSETSGTIYEQYF | TGCGCCAGCAGTGAGACTAGCGGGACGATATACGAGCAGTACTTC
TRBJ1-4 | NA | NA | 14 | TRBV6-1 | CASRQGARDEKLFF | TGTGCCAGCAGGCAAGGGGCGCGGGATGAAAAACTGTTTTTT
TRBJ2-7 | NA | NA | 15 | TRBV4-1 | CASSQLALSSYEQYF | TGCGCCAGCAGCCAGCTAGCACTGAGCTCCTACGAGCAGTACTTC
TRBJ2-3 | NA | NA | 12 | TRBV5-4 | CASSTGRDTQYF | TGTGCCAGCAGCACGGGTCGGGATACGCAGTATTTT
TRBJ2-1 | TRBD2 | NA | 16 | TRBV7-3 | CASSPTSGSSYNEQFF | TGTGCCAGCAGCCCAACTAGCGGGAGCTCCTACAATGAGCAGTTCTTC
TRBJ2-7 | TRBD2 | NA | 14 | TRBV11-3 | CASSSSGRTYEQYF | TGTGCCAGCAGCTCCAGCGGGAGGACCTACGAGCAGTACTTC
TRBJ1-1 | NA | NA | 16 | TRBV7-9 | CASSPDRPEKVAEAFF | TGTGCCAGCAGCCCCGATAGACCCGAGAAGGTGGCTGAAGCTTTCTTT
TRBJ1-2 | NA | NA | 15 | TRBV5-1 | CASSLATTAALGYTF | TGCGCCAGCAGCTTGGCCACGACAGCCGCCTTGGGCTACACCTTC
TRBJ1-1 | NA | NA | 13 | TRBV4-1 | CASVSRMNTEAFF | TGCGCCAGCGTTAGCCGTATGAACACTGAAGCTTTCTTT
TRBJ1-4 | NA | NA | 15 | TRBV6-6 | CASCNPRAQGEKLFF | TGTGCCAGCTGCAACCCTAGGGCCCAGGGGGAAAAACTGTTTTTT
TRBJ2-1 | NA | NA | 15 | TRBV9 | CASSVDAGSYNEQFF | TGTGCCAGCAGCGTAGATGCGGGCTCCTACAATGAGCAGTTCTTC
TRBJ2-5 | TRBD1 | NA | 14 | TRBV6-1 | CASTLDRARETQYF | TGTGCCAGCACCTTGGACAGGGCTCGGGAGACCCAGTACTTC
TRBJ2-5 | NA | NA | 15 | TRBV27 | CASSTRPARKETQYF | TGTGCCAGCAGTACACGCCCGGCCAGGAAAGAGACCCAGTACTTC
TRBJ1-1 | TRBD1 | NA | 14 | TRBV29-1 | CSAKGQGAVPEAFF | TGCAGCGCAAAAGGACAGGGGGCTGTGCCTGAAGCTTTCTTT
TRBJ2-3 | TRBD2 | NA | 18 | TRBV28 | CASSPAPLGLAVGDTQYF | TGTGCCAGCAGCCCCGCCCCGTTGGGACTAGCGGTGGGAGATACGCAGTATTTT
TRBJ2-3 | TRBD2 | NA | 14 | TRBV9 | CASTTGLAGDTQYF | TGTGCCAGCACAACGGGACTAGCGGGAGATACGCAGTATTTT
TRBJ2-4 | NA | NA | 13 | TRBV9 | CASSPATGNIQYF | TGTGCCAGCAGCCCCGCAACCGGGAACATTCAGTACTTC